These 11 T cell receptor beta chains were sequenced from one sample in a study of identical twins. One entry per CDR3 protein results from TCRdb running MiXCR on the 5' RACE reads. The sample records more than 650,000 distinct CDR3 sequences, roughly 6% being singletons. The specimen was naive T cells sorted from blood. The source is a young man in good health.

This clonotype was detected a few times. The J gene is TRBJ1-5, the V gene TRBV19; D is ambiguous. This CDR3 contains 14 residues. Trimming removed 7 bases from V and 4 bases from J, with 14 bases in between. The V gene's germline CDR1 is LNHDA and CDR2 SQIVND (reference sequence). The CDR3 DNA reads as TGTGCCAGTACCTCAACTACCCATAATCAGCCCCAGCATTTT. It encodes CASTSTTHNQPQHF.

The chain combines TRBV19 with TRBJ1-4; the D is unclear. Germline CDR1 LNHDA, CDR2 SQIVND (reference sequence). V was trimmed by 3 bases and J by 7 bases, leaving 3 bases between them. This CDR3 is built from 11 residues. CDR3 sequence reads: CASSMGEKLFF. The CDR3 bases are TGTGCCAGTAGTATGGGTGAAAAACTGTTTTTT.

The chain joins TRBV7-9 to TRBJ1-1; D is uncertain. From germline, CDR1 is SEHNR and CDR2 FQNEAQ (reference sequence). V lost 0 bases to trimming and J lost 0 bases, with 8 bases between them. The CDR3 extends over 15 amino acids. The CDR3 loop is CASSLAGDMNTEAFF. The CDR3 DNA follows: TGTGCCAGCAGCTTAGCGGGAGATATGAACACTGAAGCTTTCTTT.

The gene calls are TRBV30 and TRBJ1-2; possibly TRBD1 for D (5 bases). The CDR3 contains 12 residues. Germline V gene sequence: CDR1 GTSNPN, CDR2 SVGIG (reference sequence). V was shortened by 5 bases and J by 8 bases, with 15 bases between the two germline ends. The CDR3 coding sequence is TGTGCCTGGGGCTTAACAGGAAGGGGCTACACCTTC. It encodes CAWGLTGRGYTF.

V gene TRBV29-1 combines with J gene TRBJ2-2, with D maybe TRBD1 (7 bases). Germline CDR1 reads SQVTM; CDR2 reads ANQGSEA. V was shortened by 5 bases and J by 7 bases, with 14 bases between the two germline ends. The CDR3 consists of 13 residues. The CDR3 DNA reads TGCAGCGTTCATCAGGGGGGCCTCGGGGAGCTGTTTTTT. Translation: CSVHQGGLGELFF.

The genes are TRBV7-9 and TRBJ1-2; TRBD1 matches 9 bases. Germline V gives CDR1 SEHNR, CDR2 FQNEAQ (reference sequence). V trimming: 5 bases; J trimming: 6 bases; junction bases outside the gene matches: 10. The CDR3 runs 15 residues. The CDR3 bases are TGTGCCAGCAGCCGATCCGGGACAGGGAATGATGGCTACACCTTC. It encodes CASSRSGTGNDGYTF.

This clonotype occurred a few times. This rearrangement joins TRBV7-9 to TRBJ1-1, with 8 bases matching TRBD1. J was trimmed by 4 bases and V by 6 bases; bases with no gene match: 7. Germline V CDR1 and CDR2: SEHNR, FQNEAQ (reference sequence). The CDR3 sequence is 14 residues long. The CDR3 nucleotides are TGTGCCAGCAGTGGACAGGGTTGGACCACTGAAGCTTTCTTT. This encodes CASSGQGWTTEAFF. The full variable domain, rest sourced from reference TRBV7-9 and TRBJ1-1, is DTGVSQNPRHKITKRGQNVTFRCDPISEHNRLYWYRQTLGQGPEFLTYFQNEAQLEKSRLLSDRFSAERPKGSFSTLEIQRTEQGDSAMYLCASSGQGWTTEAFFGQGTRLTVV.

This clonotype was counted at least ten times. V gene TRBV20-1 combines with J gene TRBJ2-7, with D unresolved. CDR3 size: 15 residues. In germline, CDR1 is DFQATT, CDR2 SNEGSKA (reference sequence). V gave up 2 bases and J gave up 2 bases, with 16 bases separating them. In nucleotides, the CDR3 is TGCAGTGCTAGAAACCTGGGCGGAAAGACCTACGAGCAGTACTTC. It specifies CSARNLGGKTYEQYF.

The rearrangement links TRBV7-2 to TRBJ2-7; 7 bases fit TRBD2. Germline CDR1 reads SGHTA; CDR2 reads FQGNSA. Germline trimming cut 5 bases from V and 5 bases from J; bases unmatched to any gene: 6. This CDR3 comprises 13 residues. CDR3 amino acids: CASSTSGKHEQYF. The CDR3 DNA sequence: TGTGCCAGCAGCACCAGCGGGAAACACGAGCAGTACTTC.

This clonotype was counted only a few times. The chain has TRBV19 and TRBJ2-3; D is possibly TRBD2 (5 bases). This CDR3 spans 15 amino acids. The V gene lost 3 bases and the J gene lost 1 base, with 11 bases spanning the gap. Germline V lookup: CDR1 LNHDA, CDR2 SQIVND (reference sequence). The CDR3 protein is CASSIRGYGTDTQYF. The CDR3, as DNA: TGTGCCAGTAGTATTCGGGGATATGGCACAGATACGCAGTATTTT.

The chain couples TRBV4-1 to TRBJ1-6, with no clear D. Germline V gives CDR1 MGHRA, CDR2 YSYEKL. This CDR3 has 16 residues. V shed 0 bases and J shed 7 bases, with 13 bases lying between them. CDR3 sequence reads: CASSQDLSSLNSPLHF. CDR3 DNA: TGCGCCAGCAGCCAAGATCTGAGTAGTTTGAATTCACCCCTCCACTTT.